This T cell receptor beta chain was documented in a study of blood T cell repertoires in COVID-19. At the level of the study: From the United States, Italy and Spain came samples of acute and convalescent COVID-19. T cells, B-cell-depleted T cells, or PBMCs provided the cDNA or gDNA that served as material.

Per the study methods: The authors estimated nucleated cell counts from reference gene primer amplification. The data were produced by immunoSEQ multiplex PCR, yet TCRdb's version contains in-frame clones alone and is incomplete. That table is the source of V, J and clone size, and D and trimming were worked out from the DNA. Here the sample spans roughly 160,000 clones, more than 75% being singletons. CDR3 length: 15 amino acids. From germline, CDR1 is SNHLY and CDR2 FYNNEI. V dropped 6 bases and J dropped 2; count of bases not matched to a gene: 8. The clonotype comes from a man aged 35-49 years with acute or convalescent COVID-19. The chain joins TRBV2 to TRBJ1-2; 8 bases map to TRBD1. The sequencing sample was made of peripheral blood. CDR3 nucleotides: TGTGCCAGCAGCCCAGGGGGCAGTCTGAACTATGGCTACACCTTC. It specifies CASSPGGSLNYGYTF. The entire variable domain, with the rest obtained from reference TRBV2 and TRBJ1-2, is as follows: EPEVTQTPSHQVTQMGQEVILRCVPISNHLYFYWYRQILGQKVEFLVSFYNNEISEKSEIFDDQFSVERPDGSNFTLKIRSTKLEDSAMYFCASSPGGSLNYGYTFGSGTRLTVV.